This is a list of T cell receptor beta chains from one sample in a study of cytomegalovirus exposure and HLA in healthy donors. TCRdb's table, derived via immunoSEQ multiplex PCR, lists solely in-frame clones and lacks some. This sample has more than 90,000 clones, with around 70% found just once. Sequenced material: PBMCs. All receptors come from a man aged 25 to 45 in good health and CMV-seropositive. The CDR3 runs from the conserved cysteine through the conserved F or W. Each record gives: CDR3 length, J gene, V gene, D gene, clone size, CDR3 protein, CDR3 DNA. The D gene is left open where the match is weak. Expanded clones are given a class, and other clones once, few, many or no size at all.

14 TRBJ1-5 TRBV4-2 TRBD1 many CASSRGTGAGPQHF TGTGCCAGCAGCCGGGGGACAGGGGCGGGACCCCAGCATTTT
14 TRBJ2-5 TRBV7-3 . . CASSSVGGQETQYF TGTGCCAGCAGCTCGGTCGGGGGCCAAGAGACCCAGTACTTC
15 TRBJ2-7 TRBV7-3 TRBD1 . CASSLYGTGNYEQYF TGTGCCAGCAGCTTATACGGGACAGGGAATTACGAGCAGTACTTC
12 TRBJ1-2 TRBV6-1 . . CASRDGGLGYTF TGTGCCAGCAGAGACGGGGGGCTTGGCTACACCTTC
14 TRBJ2-5 TRBV19 TRBD2 few CASSVPGLEETQYF TGTGCCAGTAGTGTTCCGGGACTAGAAGAGACCCAGTACTTC
16 TRBJ2-3 TRBV21-1 . few CASSKGQPGSADTQYF TGTGCCAGCAGCAAAGGTCAGCCGGGATCGGCAGATACGCAGTATTTT
16 TRBJ2-3 TRBV9 TRBD2 . CASSVDSGGVGDTQYF TGTGCCAGCAGCGTAGACAGCGGGGGGGTCGGAGATACGCAGTATTTT
11 TRBJ1-2 TRBV13 . once CASSLFGGYTF TGTGCCAGCAGCTTATTCGGTGGCTACACCTTC
14 TRBJ2-5 TRBV9 . . CASSVGRVQETQYF TGTGCCAGCAGCGTAGGACGGGTCCAAGAGACCCAGTACTTC
15 TRBJ2-6 TRBV4-1 . few CASSHSGSGANVLTF TGCGCCAGCAGCCATTCCGGGTCCGGGGCCAACGTCCTGACTTTC
13 TRBJ1-2 TRBV5-1 TRBD1 . CASSQGDVQGYPF TGCGCCAGCTCACAGGGGGATGTACAGGGCTACCCCTTC
12 TRBJ1-2 TRBV10-3 . . CAITAGNYGYTF TGTGCCATCACCGCAGGCAACTATGGCTACACCTTC
12 TRBJ2-7 TRBV30 . . CAWSVTSGLLNF TGTGCCTGGAGTGTAACCTCGGGTCTGTTAAACTTC
17 TRBJ2-1 TRBV11-2 TRBD2 . CASSLDRGGRVYNEQFF TGTGCCAGCAGCTTAGATCGGGGGGGTCGCGTTTACAATGAGCAGTTCTTC
15 TRBJ2-1 TRBV7-3 TRBD2 . CASSLGGGSYNEQFF TGTGCCAGCAGCTTAGGCGGGGGCTCCTACAATGAGCAGTTCTTC
13 TRBJ1-1 TRBV7-6 . many CASRKQPNTEAFF TGTGCCAGCAGGAAACAGCCTAACACTGAAGCTTTCTTT
14 TRBJ2-7 TRBV4-3 . . CASSQDRRMYEQYF TGCGCCAGCAGCCAAGATCGGCGGATGTACGAGCAGTACTTC
16 TRBJ1-6 TRBV27 . . CASSPKDEAYNSPLHF TGTGCCAGCAGTCCCAAAGACGAGGCCTATAATTCACCCCTCCACTTT
15 TRBJ2-3 TRBV9 TRBD1 . CASSARDRVRDTQYF TGTGCCAGCAGCGCCCGGGACAGGGTGAGGGATACGCAGTATTTT
16 TRBJ2-3 TRBV5-1 TRBD2 . CASSLGASGLTDTQYF TGCGCCAGCAGCTTGGGGGCTAGCGGACTCACAGATACGCAGTATTTT
13 TRBJ1-2 TRBV4-3 TRBD1 few CASSQAGGYGYTF TGCGCCAGCAGCCAAGCAGGGGGCTATGGCTACACCTTC
13 TRBJ1-1 TRBV6-5 . . CASTSPAGTEAFF TGTGCCAGCACCTCGCCTGCGGGAACTGAAGCTTTCTTT
15 TRBJ1-1 TRBV5-1 TRBD1 few CASSLRQGGYTEAFF TGCGCCAGCAGCTTGCGACAGGGGGGGTACACTGAAGCTTTCTTT
15 TRBJ2-3 TRBV10-2 . . CASKGLQRGTDTQYF TGCGCCAGCAAGGGACTCCAACGTGGGACAGATACGCAGTATTTT
16 TRBJ2-7 TRBV4-2 . once CASSQGAGLDTYEQYF TGTGCCAGCAGCCAAGGGGCGGGACTGGATACCTACGAGCAGTACTTC
17 TRBJ2-3 TRBV9 . . CASSVLTGKLGTDTQYF TGTGCCAGCAGCGTTCTGACCGGGAAGCTGGGCACAGATACGCAGTATTTT
13 TRBJ1-4 TRBV9 . . CASSPSTNEKLFF TGTGCCAGCAGTCCCTCAACTAATGAAAAACTGTTTTTT
20 TRBJ2-7 TRBV4-3 TRBD1 . CASSPSLRTGASQPPSQQYF TGCGCCAGCAGCCCCTCTTTACGGACAGGGGCTTCTCAACCTCCCTCCCAGCAGTACTTC
14 TRBJ1-1 TRBV7-9 . few CASSLKGGGTEAFF TGTGCCAGCAGCTTAAAGGGAGGCGGCACTGAAGCTTTCTTT
16 TRBJ2-6 TRBV4-2 . . CASSQDTGSGANVLTF TGTGCCAGCAGCCAAGATACAGGGTCTGGGGCCAACGTCCTGACTTTC
15 TRBJ2-7 TRBV4-3 . once CASSPGVGTSYEQYF TGCGCCAGCAGCCCGGGGGTGGGGACCTCCTACGAGCAGTACTTC
16 TRBJ2-1 TRBV7-2 TRBD2 . CASSPFLTGGYNEQFF TGTGCCAGCAGCCCTTTTTTGACGGGGGGGTACAATGAGCAGTTCTTC
17 TRBJ2-6 TRBV9 TRBD2 . CASSGPLAGVGANVLTF TGTGCCAGCAGCGGCCCACTAGCGGGGGTTGGGGCCAACGTCCTGACTTTC
14 TRBJ2-7 TRBV11-2 . once CASSFWGQGYEQYF TGTGCCAGCAGCTTTTGGGGGCAGGGATACGAGCAGTACTTC
15 TRBJ2-2 TRBV7-6 . . CASSLIWAGTGELFF TGTGCCAGCAGCTTGATTTGGGCTGGCACCGGGGAGCTGTTTTTT
13 TRBJ1-2 TRBV6-5 . . CASSYGRVNGYTF TGTGCCAGCAGTTACGGGAGGGTAAATGGCTACACCTTC
18 TRBJ2-3 TRBV19 TRBD2 few CASSGTSGGHPSTDTQYF TGTGCCAGTAGCGGGACTAGCGGGGGCCATCCTAGCACAGATACGCAGTATTTT
14 TRBJ2-7 TRBV27 TRBD1 . CASSPRDSTYEQYF TGTGCCAGCAGTCCCCGGGACAGCACCTACGAGCAGTACTTC
13 TRBJ2-7 TRBV10-3 . . CAISEGRGYEQYF TGTGCCATCAGTGAGGGGAGAGGTTACGAGCAGTACTTC
14 TRBJ2-5 TRBV9 . . CASSSRGSQETQYF TGTGCCAGCAGCTCCCGGGGGTCCCAAGAGACCCAGTACTTC
16 TRBJ2-5 TRBV9 . . CASSADGGPPQETQYF TGTGCCAGCAGCGCGGACGGGGGACCGCCCCAAGAGACCCAGTACTTC
13 TRBJ2-3 TRBV30 TRBD2 once CAWRGGRTDTQYF TGTGCCTGGAGGGGCGGGAGGACAGATACGCAGTATTTT
14 TRBJ1-1 TRBV5-1 TRBD1 few CASSSLQGDAEAFF TGCGCCAGCAGCTCGTTACAGGGGGACGCTGAAGCTTTCTTT
15 TRBJ2-7 TRBV6-1 TRBD1 . CASSPQQGAKYEQYF TGTGCCAGCAGTCCCCAACAGGGGGCGAAGTACGAGCAGTACTTC
14 TRBJ2-7 TRBV2 TRBD1 . CASRARTGGYEQYF TGTGCCAGCAGAGCAAGGACAGGGGGCTACGAGCAGTACTTC
12 TRBJ1-5 TRBV28 . . CASSFVSQPQHF TGTGCCAGCAGTTTTGTGAGTCAGCCCCAGCATTTT
15 TRBJ1-5 TRBV19 . . CASKGRGGLNQPQHF TGTGCCAGTAAGGGAAGAGGAGGCCTCAATCAGCCCCAGCATTTT
20 TRBJ2-2 TRBV12-2 . . CASRLGQGAGRGIITGELFF TGTGCAAGTCGCTTAGGGCAGGGGGCGGGCAGGGGGATCATTACCGGGGAGCTGTTTTTT
15 TRBJ2-1 TRBV11-2 TRBD1 . CASSTTGTGVKEQFF TGTGCCAGCAGCACAACCGGGACAGGGGTTAAGGAGCAGTTCTTC
14 TRBJ2-7 TRBV5-1 TRBD1 . CASSFRDRPYEQYF TGCGCCAGCAGCTTCCGGGACAGGCCCTACGAGCAGTACTTC
19 TRBJ1-2 TRBV6-1 TRBD1 . CASSAVPGQDSRGSFGYTF TGTGCCAGCAGTGCAGTCCCGGGACAGGATTCAAGGGGGAGTTTTGGCTACACCTTC
16 TRBJ2-3 TRBV15 TRBD1 . CATSDPRDRSTDTQYF TGTGCCACCAGCGATCCCCGGGACAGAAGCACAGATACGCAGTATTTT
14 TRBJ1-5 TRBV2 TRBD1 . CASRWGQENQPQHF TGTGCCAGCAGATGGGGACAGGAGAATCAGCCCCAGCATTTT
12 TRBJ2-7 TRBV27 . . CASSFVQGLKYF TGTGCCAGCAGTTTTGTCCAGGGGCTAAAGTACTTC